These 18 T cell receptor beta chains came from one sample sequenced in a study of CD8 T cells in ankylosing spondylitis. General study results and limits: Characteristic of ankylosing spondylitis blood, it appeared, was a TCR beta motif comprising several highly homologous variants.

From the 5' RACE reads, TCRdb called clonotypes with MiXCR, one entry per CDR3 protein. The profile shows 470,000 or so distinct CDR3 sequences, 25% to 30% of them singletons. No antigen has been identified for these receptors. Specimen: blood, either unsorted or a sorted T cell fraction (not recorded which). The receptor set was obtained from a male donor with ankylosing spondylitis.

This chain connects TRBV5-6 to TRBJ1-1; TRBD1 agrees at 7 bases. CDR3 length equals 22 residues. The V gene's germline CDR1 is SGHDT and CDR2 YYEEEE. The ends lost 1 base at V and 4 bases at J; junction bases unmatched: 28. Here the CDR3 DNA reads TGTGCCAGCAGCTTGAATTGGGCGTCGATTTCGGGACAGAAGGGGGCAAGCACTGAAGCTTTCTTT. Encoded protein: CASSLNWASISGQKGASTEAFF.

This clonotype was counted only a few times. For the CDR3, the DNA is TGTGCCAGCAGCCCGCGGGGGGGAGCTGGAGGAAACACCATATATTTT. Amino acid sequence: CASSPRGGAGGNTIYF. This sequence joins TRBV7-2 and TRBJ1-3, with a possible D match to TRBD1 (5 bases). The germline V gene encodes CDR1 SGHTA and CDR2 FQGNSA. CDR3 size: 16 residues. Trimming pared 5 bases from V and 4 bases from J, leaving 18 bases between.

The CDR3 DNA reads TGTGCCAGCAGTTCCCCGGGAGGGGAGACCCAGTACTTC. This sequence encodes CASSSPGGETQYF. The J gene is TRBJ2-5, the V gene TRBV6-5; 8 bases agree with TRBD2. This CDR3 spans 13 amino acids. Germline-derived CDR1 and CDR2 are MNHEY and SVGAGI. The V segment lost 4 bases and the J segment 5 bases; nucleotides outside the gene matches: 3.

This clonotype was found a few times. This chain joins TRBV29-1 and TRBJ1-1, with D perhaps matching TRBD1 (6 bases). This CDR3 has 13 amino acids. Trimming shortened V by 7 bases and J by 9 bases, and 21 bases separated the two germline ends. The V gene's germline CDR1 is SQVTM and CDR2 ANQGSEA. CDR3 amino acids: CSAGTRGERQAFF. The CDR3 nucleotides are TGCAGCGCTGGGACAAGGGGCGAACGGCAAGCTTTCTTT. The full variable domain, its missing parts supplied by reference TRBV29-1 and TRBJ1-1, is SAVISQKPSRDICQRGTSLTIQCQVDSQVTMMFWYRQQPGQSLTLIATANQGSEATYESGFVIDKFPISRPNLTFSTLTVSNMSPEDSSIYLCSAGTRGERQAFFGQGTRLTVV.

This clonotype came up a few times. CDR3 nucleotides: TGCGCCAGCAGATGGGACTCCTCCTACGAGCAGTACTTC. Translation: CASRWDSSYEQYF. This sequence joins TRBV5-1 and TRBJ2-7; TRBD2 might be the D (6 bases). The V and J ends lost 5 bases and 0 bases respectively, with 9 bases between them. The CDR3 runs to 13 residues. Germline CDR1 SGHRS, CDR2 YFSETQ.

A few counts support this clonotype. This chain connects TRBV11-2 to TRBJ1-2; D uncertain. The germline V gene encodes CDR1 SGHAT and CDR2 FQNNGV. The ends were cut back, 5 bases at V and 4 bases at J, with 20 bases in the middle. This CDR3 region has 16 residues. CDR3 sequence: CASSPTPGGLTYGYTF. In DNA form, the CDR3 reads TGTGCCAGCAGCCCCACCCCTGGAGGACTCACCTATGGCTACACCTTC.

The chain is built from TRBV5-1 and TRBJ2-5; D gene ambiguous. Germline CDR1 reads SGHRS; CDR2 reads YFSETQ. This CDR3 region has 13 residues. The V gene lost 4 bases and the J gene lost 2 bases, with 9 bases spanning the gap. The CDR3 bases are TGCGCCAGCAGCAGTAGGGCTCAAGAGACCCAGTACTTC. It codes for CASSSRAQETQYF.

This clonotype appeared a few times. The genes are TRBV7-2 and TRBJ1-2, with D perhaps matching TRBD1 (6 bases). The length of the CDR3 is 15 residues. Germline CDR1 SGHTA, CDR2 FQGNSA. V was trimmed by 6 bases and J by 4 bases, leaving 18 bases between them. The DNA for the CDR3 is TGTGCCAGCAGTCCGCCCCAGGGGAACGGCTATGGCTACACCTTC. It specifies CASSPPQGNGYGYTF.

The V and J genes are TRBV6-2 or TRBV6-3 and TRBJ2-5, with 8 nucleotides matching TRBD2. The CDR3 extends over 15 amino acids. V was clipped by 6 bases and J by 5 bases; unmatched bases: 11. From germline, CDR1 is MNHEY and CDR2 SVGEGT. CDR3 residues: CASSRGTRTPETQYF. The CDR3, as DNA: TGTGCCAGCAGCCGCGGGACTAGAACTCCCGAGACCCAGTACTTC.

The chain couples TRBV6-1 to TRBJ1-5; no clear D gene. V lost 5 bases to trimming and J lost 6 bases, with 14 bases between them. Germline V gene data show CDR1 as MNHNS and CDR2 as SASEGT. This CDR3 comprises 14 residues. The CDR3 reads CASSLDEEGQPQHF. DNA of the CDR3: TGTGCCAGCAGTCTAGATGAGGAGGGTCAGCCCCAGCATTTT.

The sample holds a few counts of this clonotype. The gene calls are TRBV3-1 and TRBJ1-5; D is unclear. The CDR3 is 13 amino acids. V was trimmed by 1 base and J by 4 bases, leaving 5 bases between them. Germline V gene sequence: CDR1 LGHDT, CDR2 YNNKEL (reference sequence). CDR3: CASSQAPNQPQHF. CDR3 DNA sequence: TGTGCCAGCAGCCAAGCCCCTAATCAGCCCCAGCATTTT.

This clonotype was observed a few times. The CDR3 coding sequence is TGTGCCAGCAGCTTAGTTGTGAACATTCAGTACTTC. It is translated as CASSLVVNIQYF. This chain uses TRBV7-2 with TRBJ2-4; D uncertain. Per germline, CDR1 SGHTA and CDR2 FQGNSA. The CDR3 is 12 amino acids. V shed 1 base and J shed 7 bases, with 5 bases lying between them.

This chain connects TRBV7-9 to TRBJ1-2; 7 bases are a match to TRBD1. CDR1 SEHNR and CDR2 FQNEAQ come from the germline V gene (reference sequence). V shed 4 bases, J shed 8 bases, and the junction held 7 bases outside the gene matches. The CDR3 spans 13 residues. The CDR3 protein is CASSWDSPVGYTF. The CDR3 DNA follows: TGTGCCAGCAGCTGGGACAGCCCAGTGGGCTACACCTTC.

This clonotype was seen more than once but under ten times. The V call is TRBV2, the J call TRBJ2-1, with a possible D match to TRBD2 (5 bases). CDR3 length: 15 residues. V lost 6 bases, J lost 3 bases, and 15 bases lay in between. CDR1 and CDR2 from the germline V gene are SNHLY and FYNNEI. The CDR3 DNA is TGTGCCAGCAGAAGTAGCGCCGGATACTACAATGAGCAGTTCTTC. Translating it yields CASRSSAGYYNEQFF. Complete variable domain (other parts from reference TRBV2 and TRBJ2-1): EPEVTQTPSHQVTQMGQEVILRCVPISNHLYFYWYRQILGQKVEFLVSFYNNEISEKSEIFDDQFSVERPDGSNFTLKIRSTKLEDSAMYFCASRSSAGYYNEQFFGPGTRLTVL.

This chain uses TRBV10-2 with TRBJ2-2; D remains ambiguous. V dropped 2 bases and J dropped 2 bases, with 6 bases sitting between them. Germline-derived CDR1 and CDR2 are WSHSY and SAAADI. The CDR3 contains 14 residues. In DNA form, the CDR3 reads TGCGCCAGCAGTGAGAGGGCCAACACCGGGGAGCTGTTTTTT. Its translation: CASSERANTGELFF.

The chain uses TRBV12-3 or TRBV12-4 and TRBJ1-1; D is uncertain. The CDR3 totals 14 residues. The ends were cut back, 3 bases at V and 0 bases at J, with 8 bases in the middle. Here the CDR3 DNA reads TGTGCCAGCAGTTTTGCTTCCATGAACACTGAAGCTTTCTTT. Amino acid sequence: CASSFASMNTEAFF.

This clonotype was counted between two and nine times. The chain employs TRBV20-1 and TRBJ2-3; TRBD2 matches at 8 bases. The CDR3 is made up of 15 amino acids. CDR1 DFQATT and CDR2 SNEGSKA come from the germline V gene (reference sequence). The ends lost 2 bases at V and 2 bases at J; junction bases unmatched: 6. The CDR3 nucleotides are TGCAGTGCTAGAAGTCCGCGGGAGGACACAGATACGCAGTATTTT. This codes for CSARSPREDTDTQYF.

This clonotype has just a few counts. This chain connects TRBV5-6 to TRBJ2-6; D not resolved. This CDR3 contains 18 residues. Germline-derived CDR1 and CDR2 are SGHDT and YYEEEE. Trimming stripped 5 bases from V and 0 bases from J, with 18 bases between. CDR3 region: CASSPSGVPFSGANVLTF. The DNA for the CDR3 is TGTGCCAGCAGTCCATCTGGGGTGCCGTTCTCTGGGGCCAACGTCCTGACTTTC.